One and the same sample provided the 25 T cell receptor beta chains below, sequenced in a study of T cells in Graves' hyperthyroidism and ophthalmopathy (dated by TCRdb to about 2019). Preparation of the library involved multiplex PCR. The reads were generated on an Illumina HiSeq 2000. TCR beta CDR3 regions were amplified from RNA transcripts. For the first round of RT-PCR on the TCR CDR3, the HTBI primer set was used together with the Qiagen OneStep RT-PCR kit. TCRdb trimmed public reads at Q25 via fastp, called clones via MiXCR and kept in-frame beta chains. Records with the same CDR3 protein are collapsed into one entry carrying the most frequent genes and DNA. In this sample the table shows under 700,000 distinct CDR3 sequences, approximately 15% of which occur a single time. The ten largest account for 18% of the sample. The sequenced material came from blood. The receptors here all came from a woman in her late teens or twenties with Graves' hyperthyroidism.

This chain connects TRBV27 to TRBJ1-2; possible D gene TRBD1, 5 bases. The CDR3 has 13 amino acids. Germline assignment: CDR1 MNHEY and CDR2 SMNVEV (reference sequence). V was clipped by 5 bases and J by 8 bases, with 15 bases between them. CDR3 coding DNA: TGTGCCAGCAGTCCCGGGGACCCACTGGGCTACACCTTC. Protein product: CASSPGDPLGYTF.

This clonotype was detected a few times. The rearrangement links TRBV6-1 to TRBJ1-6; the match to TRBD1 covers 7 bases. Germline CDR1 is MNHNS and CDR2 is SASEGT. This CDR3 contains 16 residues. Losses at the gene ends were 6 bases for V and 5 bases for J; bases not matched to a gene: 10. In nucleotides, the CDR3 is TGTGCCAGCAGGGCGACAGGGCTTCTCAATAATTCACCCCTCCACTTT. Its translation: CASRATGLLNNSPLHF.

This clonotype was detected many times. The chain combines TRBV20-1 with TRBJ2-1; D unresolved. CDR1 is DFQATT and CDR2 is SNEGSKA in the germline V gene (reference sequence). This CDR3 region has 15 residues. V shed 0 bases and J shed 8 bases, with 17 bases lying between them. CDR3 in DNA: TGCAGTGCTAGAGACCGACGTGGTGGTGTGCATGAGCAGTTCTTC. It codes for CSARDRRGGVHEQFF.

The V call is TRBV3-1, the J call TRBJ2-3; D is ambiguous. The CDR3 loop spans 13 amino acids. With 4 bases removed from V and 3 bases from J, the gap between germline ends came to 8 bases. Per the germline V gene, CDR1 is LGHDT and CDR2 is YNNKEL (reference sequence). The CDR3 sequence is CASSPLGTDTQYF. The CDR3 bases are TGTGCCAGCAGCCCCTTAGGGACAGATACGCAGTATTTT.

The chain links TRBV20-1 to TRBJ2-7; D might be TRBD2 (6 bases). The CDR3 consists of 16 residues. V lost 3 bases and J lost 2, with 20 bases in between. Germline V gene sequence: CDR1 DFQATT, CDR2 SNEGSKA (reference sequence). Here the CDR3 reads CSASLFRGRLTYEQYF. CDR3 nucleotides: TGCAGTGCTAGTTTGTTTCGTGGGAGGCTCACCTACGAGCAGTACTTC.

The sample holds a few counts of this clonotype. This chain connects TRBV5-8 to TRBJ2-5, with D tentatively TRBD1 (6 bases). CDR1 SGHTS and CDR2 YDEGEE come from the germline V gene. CDR3 length: 15 amino acids. Trimming took off 1 base at V and 0 bases at J, with 10 bases between the two ends. CDR3 sequence reads: CASSLSGTHQETQYF. CDR3 sequence (DNA): TGTGCCAGCAGCTTGTCGGGGACACACCAAGAGACCCAGTACTTC.

This clonotype was counted ten times or more. This chain joins TRBV5-1 and TRBJ2-7; 9 bases fit TRBD2. The CDR3 consists of 16 residues. V was clipped by 3 bases and J by 1 base; unmatched bases: 8. CDR1 SGHRS and CDR2 YFSETQ come from the germline V gene. The CDR3 DNA sequence: TGCGCCAGCAGCTGGGGAACTAGCGGGCTGTCCTACGAGCAGTACTTC. Translation gives CASSWGTSGLSYEQYF. Filled out from reference TRBV5-1 and TRBJ2-7, the complete variable domain reads KAGVTQTPRYLIKTRGQQVTLSCSPISGHRSVSWYQQTPGQGLQFLFEYFSETQRNKGNFPGRFSGRQFSNSRSEMNVSTLELGDSALYLCASSWGTSGLSYEQYFGPGTRLTVT.

This clonotype was detected many times. V usage is TRBV5-1 and J usage is TRBJ2-7, with D perhaps TRBD2 (5 bases). This CDR3 contains 14 residues. From germline, CDR1 is SGHRS and CDR2 YFSETQ. Trimming shortened V by 0 bases and J by 6 bases, and 13 bases separated the two germline ends. CDR3 amino acids: CASSLVGGRVEQYF. CDR3 sequence (DNA): TGCGCCAGCAGCTTGGTAGGAGGACGGGTCGAGCAGTACTTC.

This clonotype was counted between two and nine times. The rearrangement uses TRBV7-3 and TRBJ2-2; D perhaps matches TRBD2 (5 bases). Deletions cut 2 bases from V and 5 bases from J, with 9 bases between. In germline, CDR1 is SGHTA, CDR2 FQGTGA. The CDR3 totals 14 residues. CDR3 in amino acids: CASSLEWETGELFF. In DNA, the CDR3 is TGTGCCAGCAGCTTAGAGTGGGAGACCGGGGAGCTGTTTTTT.

This clonotype was observed a handful of times. The rearrangement uses TRBV29-1 and TRBJ1-2; unclear D gene. The ends were cut back, 2 bases at V and 2 bases at J, with 6 bases in the middle. This CDR3 has 12 residues. Germline-derived CDR1 and CDR2 are SQVTM and ANQGSEA. The CDR3 spells CSVEWENYGYTF. In nucleotides, the CDR3 is TGCAGCGTTGAATGGGAGAACTATGGCTACACCTTC.

This chain links TRBV5-1 with TRBJ2-5, with TRBD2 matching 9 bases. J was trimmed by 5 bases and V by 4 bases; bases with no gene match: 12. This CDR3 is 16 amino acids long. Germline V gene sequence: CDR1 SGHRS, CDR2 YFSETQ. The CDR3 loop is CASSPWTSDRGETQYF. For the CDR3, the DNA is TGCGCCAGCAGCCCCTGGACTAGCGACCGAGGGGAGACCCAGTACTTC.

This clonotype was found a few times. This chain joins TRBV15 and TRBJ1-1; 10 bases are shared with TRBD1. This CDR3 has 16 residues. With V trimmed by 5 bases and J by 4 bases, 10 bases remained unmatched. Germline lookup yields CDR1 LNHNV and CDR2 YYDKDF (reference sequence). The CDR3 coding sequence is TGTGCCACCAGCCGGGGACAGGGGTTTCAAAGCACTGAAGCTTTCTTT. It translates to CATSRGQGFQSTEAFF.

This clonotype was detected ten times or more. The chain combines TRBV6-2 or TRBV6-3 with TRBJ2-1; D gene ambiguous. CDR1 is MNHEY, CDR2 SVGEGT, per germline. V was clipped by 5 bases and J by 1 base, with 21 bases between them. This CDR3 has 18 amino acids. CDR3 sequence (DNA): TGTGCCAGCAGTCCACATGTCACGTATCTCAAATCCTACAATGAGCAGTTCTTC. It is translated as CASSPHVTYLKSYNEQFF.

The chain uses TRBV20-1 and TRBJ2-5; D call uncertain. V dropped 0 bases and J dropped 2 bases, with 4 bases sitting between them. The CDR3 sequence is 12 residues long. The germline V gene encodes CDR1 DFQATT and CDR2 SNEGSKA (reference sequence). The CDR3 spells CSARDRQETQYF. CDR3 in DNA: TGCAGTGCTAGAGACCGTCAAGAGACCCAGTACTTC.

A few counts support this clonotype. CDR3 in amino acids: CASRRDRGRTDTQYF. The CDR3 DNA is TGTGCCAGCAGACGGGACAGGGGACGCACAGATACGCAGTATTTT. The chain uses TRBV12-3 or TRBV12-4 and TRBJ2-3, with 10 bases identical to TRBD1. CDR3 length: 15 residues. V lost 6 bases and J lost 1; bases outside the gene matches: 4.

In its sample, this clonotype was seen many times. The chain has TRBV5-6 and TRBJ2-5; 7 bases align to TRBD2. V lost 3 bases and J lost 0; bases outside the gene matches: 2. The V gene's germline CDR1 is SGHDT and CDR2 YYEEEE. The CDR3 consists of 14 residues. The CDR3 region is CASSWGGDQETQYF. As DNA, the CDR3 is TGTGCCAGCAGCTGGGGGGGGGACCAAGAGACCCAGTACTTC.

Only a few counts were recorded for this clonotype. The chain recombines TRBV16 with TRBJ1-2, with 7 bases aligning to TRBD1. CDR3 size: 16 residues. With V trimmed by 4 bases and J by 4 bases, 12 bases remained unmatched. CDR1 and CDR2 (germline): KGHSY, FQNENV. Here the CDR3 DNA reads TGTGCCAGCAGCCGGGACAGCGCTTCGGGGGGCTATGGCTACACCTTC. Its protein product is CASSRDSASGGYGYTF.

This clonotype was recorded many times. The chain has TRBV24-1 and TRBJ1-2, with D unclear. The germline V gene encodes CDR1 KGHDR and CDR2 SFDVKD. CDR3 size: 14 residues. The V and J ends lost 0 bases and 2 bases respectively, with 6 bases between them. CDR3 amino acids: CATSDLDTNYGYTF. The CDR3 DNA follows: TGTGCCACCAGTGATTTGGACACCAACTATGGCTACACCTTC.

This clonotype was recorded at least ten times. V and J are TRBV12-3 or TRBV12-4 and TRBJ1-4; D gene ambiguous. This CDR3 contains 15 residues. V lost 6 bases and J lost 7, with 18 bases in between. The CDR3 DNA reads TGTGCCAGCAGCCAACTCACAGATACCCGTGAAAAACTGTTTTTT. This gives the protein CASSQLTDTREKLFF.

This clonotype was recorded a few times. The V gene is TRBV3-1, the J gene TRBJ2-5, with D possibly being TRBD2 (7 bases). The CDR3 has 15 amino acids. The germline V and J ends were trimmed by 0 bases and 4 bases, with 12 bases remaining between them. Germline V gives CDR1 LGHDT, CDR2 YNNKEL (reference sequence). The CDR3, as DNA: TGTGCCAGCAGCCAAGATCCAAGGGGGGGAGAGACCCAGTACTTC. It codes for CASSQDPRGGETQYF.

V gene TRBV29-1 combines with J gene TRBJ2-3; 8 nucleotides match TRBD1. The trim removed 6 bases at V and 3 bases at J, leaving 5 bases unmatched. This CDR3 spans 13 amino acids. Germline V gene sequence: CDR1 SQVTM, CDR2 ANQGSEA. CDR3 residues: CSVADRATDTQYF. CDR3 DNA sequence: TGCAGCGTGGCGGACAGGGCGACAGATACGCAGTATTTT.

This clonotype appeared many times. The chain joins TRBV6-2 or TRBV6-3 to TRBJ1-2; TRBD1 agrees at 8 bases. The germline V gene has CDR1 MNHEY and CDR2 SVGEGT. The CDR3 totals 17 residues. V trimming: 5 bases; J trimming: 6 bases; junction bases outside the gene matches: 17. CDR3 bases: TGTGCCAGCAGTCGACGGACAGGGATTCGGTTAGTCCATGGCTACACCTTC. The encoded protein is CASSRRTGIRLVHGYTF.

The V gene is TRBV28, the J gene TRBJ2-3, with 8 bases lining up with TRBD1. V gave up 3 bases and J gave up 3 bases; unmatched junction bases: 5. The CDR3 runs to 15 residues. CDR1 MDHEN and CDR2 SYDVKM come from the germline V gene. CDR3 in DNA: TGTGCCAGCAGTTTCTGGGGGGACAGGACAGATACGCAGTATTTT. Its translation is CASSFWGDRTDTQYF.

This chain connects TRBV20-1 to TRBJ2-1, with 7 bases identical to TRBD1. The length of the CDR3 is 16 residues. With V trimmed by 0 bases and J by 6 bases, 11 bases remained unmatched. Germline CDR1 DFQATT, CDR2 SNEGSKA (reference sequence). CDR3 nucleotide sequence: TGCAGTGCTAGAGATCCCCGGCAGGGGGTCGGCAATGAGCAGTTCTTC. It yields the protein CSARDPRQGVGNEQFF.

This clonotype showed up many times. The chain is built from TRBV7-2 and TRBJ2-7; weak D call: TRBD2 (6 bases). Trimming pared 6 bases from V and 6 bases from J, leaving 21 bases between. This CDR3 spans 15 amino acids. Looked up from germline, CDR1 is SGHTA and CDR2 is FQGNSA. The CDR3 loop reads CASRPGTRNFGEQYF. The CDR3 DNA is TGTGCCAGCAGGCCTGGGACTCGGAATTTCGGCGAGCAGTACTTC.